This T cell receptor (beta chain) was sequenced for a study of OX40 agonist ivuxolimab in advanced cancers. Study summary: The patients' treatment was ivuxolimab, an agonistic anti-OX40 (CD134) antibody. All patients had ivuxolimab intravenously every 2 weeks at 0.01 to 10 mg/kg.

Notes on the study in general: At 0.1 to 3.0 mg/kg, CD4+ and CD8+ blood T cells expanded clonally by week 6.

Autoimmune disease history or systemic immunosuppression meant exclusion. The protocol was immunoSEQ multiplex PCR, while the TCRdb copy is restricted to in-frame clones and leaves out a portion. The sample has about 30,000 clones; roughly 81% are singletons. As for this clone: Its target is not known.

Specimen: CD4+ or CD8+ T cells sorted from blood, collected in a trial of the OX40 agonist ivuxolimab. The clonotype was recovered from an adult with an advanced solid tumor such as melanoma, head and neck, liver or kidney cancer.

CDR3 region: CASSYSNQPQHF. For the CDR3, the DNA is TGTGCCAGCAGTTATAGCAATCAGCCCCAGCATTTT. This chain links TRBV28 with TRBJ1-5; D not certain. V lost 4 bases, J lost 0 bases, and 1 base lay in between. The CDR3 sequence is 12 residues long. CDR1 is MDHEN and CDR2 is SYDVKM in the germline V gene.